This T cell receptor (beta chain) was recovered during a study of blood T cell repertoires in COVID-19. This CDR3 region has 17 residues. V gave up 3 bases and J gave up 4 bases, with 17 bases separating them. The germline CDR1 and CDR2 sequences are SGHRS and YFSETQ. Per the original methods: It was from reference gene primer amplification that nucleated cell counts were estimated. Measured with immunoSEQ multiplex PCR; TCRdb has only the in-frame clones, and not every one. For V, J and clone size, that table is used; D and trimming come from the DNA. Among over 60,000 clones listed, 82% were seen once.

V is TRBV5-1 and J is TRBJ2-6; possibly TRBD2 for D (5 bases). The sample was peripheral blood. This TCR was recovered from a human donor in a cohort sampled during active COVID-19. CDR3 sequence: CASSSTTGYLGANVLTF. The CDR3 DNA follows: TGCGCCAGCAGCTCGACAACGGGATATTTGGGGGCCAACGTCCTGACTTTC.